The 27 T cell receptor beta chains in this list originate from one sample, sequenced in a study of blood T cells in healthy people across ages. With a J-beta primer mix and a sample-barcoded 5' primer, a second PCR ran about 7 to 12 cycles. One entry per CDR3 protein results from TCRdb running MiXCR on the 5' RACE reads. The data contain hundreds of thousands of distinct CDR3 sequences, more than 55% of them seen just once; the ten biggest clones take up roughly 26%. The sample comprised blood. The receptors here all came from a man aged 35-49 years in good health.

This chain connects TRBV4-2 to TRBJ2-5; TRBD2 matches at 12 bases. The germline V gene encodes CDR1 LGHNA and CDR2 YNFKEQ. V trimming: 0 bases; J trimming: 4 bases; junction bases outside the gene matches: 12. The CDR3 has 19 amino acids. The CDR3 here is CASSQDLTGLAGGPETQYF. CDR3 DNA: TGTGCCAGCAGCCAAGATCTTACGGGGCTAGCGGGGGGGCCAGAGACCCAGTACTTC.

V and J are TRBV6-5 and TRBJ2-7; possibly TRBD1 or TRBD2 for D (5 bases each). The CDR3 consists of 15 residues. Germline V gene sequence: CDR1 MNHEY, CDR2 SVGAGI. Between the trimmed V and J ends, which lost 5 bases and 0 bases, there was a span of 14 bases. DNA for the CDR3: TGTGCCAGCAGTCGAGATGGGGGATTCTCCTACGAGCAGTACTTC. Translation gives CASSRDGGFSYEQYF.

This clonotype has just a few counts. CDR3 nucleotides: TGTGCCAGCAGTTTAGGGACAGGGGAGAATTCACCCCTCCACTTT. Translating gives CASSLGTGENSPLHF. The J gene is TRBJ1-6, the V gene TRBV27; 10 bases agree with TRBD1. Germline V gene data show CDR1 as MNHEY and CDR2 as SMNVEV (reference sequence). V lost 2 bases to trimming and J lost 7 bases; unmatched junction nucleotides: 2. CDR3 size: 15 residues.

The chain combines TRBV27 with TRBJ2-7, with D tentatively TRBD1 (6 bases). Near its end, the DNA agrees better with TRBJ2-4, so the J call may be wrong. The CDR3 runs 14 residues. Germline-derived CDR1 and CDR2 are MNHEY and SMNVEV (reference sequence). CDR3 nucleotides: TGTGCCAGCAGTTCGCGACAGGCGAGAAACATTCAGTACTTC. As protein: CASSSRQARNIQYF.

V is TRBV12-5 and J is TRBJ1-2, with D perhaps TRBD1 (6 bases). This CDR3 is 14 amino acids long. V was trimmed by 5 bases and J by 4 bases, leaving 14 bases between them. Germline lookup yields CDR1 LGHNT and CDR2 FRNRAP. The DNA for the CDR3 is TGTGCTAGTGGTGGGAAGGCAGGGGTCTATGGCTACACCTTC. Its protein is CASGGKAGVYGYTF.

J is TRBJ2-7 and V is TRBV2; D might be TRBD2 (6 bases). Germline V lookup: CDR1 SNHLY, CDR2 FYNNEI. V lost 7 bases, J lost 5 bases, and 15 bases lay in between. CDR3 length equals 13 residues. The CDR3 DNA reads TGTGCCAGCACCGGAGGGCGGGGCGACGAGCAGTACTTC. Its protein product is CASTGGRGDEQYF.

This clonotype was seen only a few times. The chain carries TRBV4-2 and TRBJ2-1; tentatively, D is TRBD1 (5 bases). Germline assignment: CDR1 LGHNA and CDR2 YNFKEQ. CDR3 length: 18 residues. V shed 3 bases and J shed 1 base, with 19 bases lying between them. DNA of the CDR3: TGTGCCAGCAGCCAGCGGCGTTGGGCGGACATTTCCTACAATGAGCAGTTCTTC. It yields the protein CASSQRRWADISYNEQFF.

The chain is built from TRBV12-3 or TRBV12-4 and TRBJ2-1, with D perhaps matching TRBD2 (6 bases). Trimming took 6 bases from V and 7 from J, leaving 19 bases between them. The CDR3 totals 15 residues. The CDR3 DNA reads as TGTGCCAGCAGGATCACCGGGACGGAGGGAAATGAGCAGTTCTTC. It encodes CASRITGTEGNEQFF.

This clonotype has more than one count but fewer than ten. This chain uses TRBV20-1 with TRBJ2-4; 12 bases map to TRBD2. This CDR3 is 12 amino acids long. Germline-derived CDR1 and CDR2 are DFQATT and SNEGSKA (reference sequence). V shed 4 bases, J shed 13 bases, and the junction held 5 bases outside the gene matches. The CDR3 loop reads CSATRLAGEQYF. CDR3 nucleotide sequence: TGCAGTGCTACAAGACTAGCGGGAGAGCAGTACTTC.

This clonotype was seen once. The V gene is TRBV5-1, the J gene TRBJ2-1, with D perhaps matching TRBD2 (5 bases). Trimming shortened V by 7 bases and J by 5 bases, and 16 bases separated the two germline ends. Germline CDR1 reads SGHRS; CDR2 reads YFSETQ. This CDR3 has 14 amino acids. This chain's CDR3 is CASLRGAENNEQFF. CDR3 nucleotides: TGCGCCAGCCTACGTGGAGCGGAAAACAATGAGCAGTTCTTC.

This clonotype appeared a few times. The rearrangement uses TRBV29-1 and TRBJ2-7; 9 bases match TRBD1. Germline trimming cut 6 bases from V and 3 bases from J; bases unmatched to any gene: 3. There are 12 residues in the CDR3. Germline V gene lookup returns CDR1 SQVTM and CDR2 ANQGSEA. The CDR3 protein is CSVGQGHYEQYF. CDR3 nucleotides: TGCAGCGTAGGACAGGGGCACTACGAGCAGTACTTC.

This clonotype was seen a few times. J is TRBJ1-4 and V is TRBV4-2; D gene ambiguous. V was trimmed by 2 bases and J by 7 bases, leaving 14 bases between them. CDR3 length equals 15 residues. Germline CDR1 and CDR2: LGHNA and YNFKEQ. The CDR3 region is CASSQRDVKSEKLFF. The CDR3 DNA sequence: TGTGCCAGCAGCCAAAGAGATGTCAAGTCTGAAAAACTGTTTTTT.

This clonotype was detected a few times. V usage is TRBV7-2 and J usage is TRBJ2-7, with a tentative D call TRBD2 (5 bases). The V end lost 0 bases, the J end lost 5 bases, and 11 bases lay between the germline ends. The CDR3 consists of 14 residues. Germline lookup yields CDR1 SGHTA and CDR2 FQGNSA. CDR3 in amino acids: CASSLAGEFNEQYF. The DNA of the CDR3 is TGTGCCAGCAGCTTAGCGGGAGAATTCAACGAGCAGTACTTC.

This sequence joins TRBV27 and TRBJ2-7; TRBD2 is a possible D gene (6 bases). Trimming shortened V by 5 bases and J by 6 bases, and 26 bases separated the two germline ends. There are 17 residues in the CDR3. Germline CDR1 is MNHEY and CDR2 is SMNVEV (reference sequence). The CDR3 spells CASSPSWLGGGLLEQYF. DNA for the CDR3: TGTGCCAGCAGTCCCTCCTGGTTGGGCGGTGGACTACTCGAGCAGTACTTC.

The gene calls are TRBV6-6 and TRBJ1-1, with a tentative D call TRBD1 (5 bases). Germline CDR1 is MNHNY and CDR2 is SVGAGI (reference sequence). CDR3 size: 14 residues. The V end was cut by 2 bases, the J end by 4 bases, with 11 bases between. The CDR3 DNA follows: TGTGCCAGCAGTTACACAGAGGGGCTCACTGAAGCTTTCTTT. Translating it yields CASSYTEGLTEAFF.

The chain uses TRBV5-1 and TRBJ1-1, with D possibly matching TRBD1 (5 bases). V was shortened by 5 bases and J by 1 base, with 15 bases between the two germline ends. The CDR3 runs to 15 residues. CDR1 SGHRS and CDR2 YFSETQ come from the germline V gene. CDR3 nucleotides: TGCGCCAGCAGGGCCAGGGCAGCCCAGAACACTGAAGCTTTCTTT. Protein sequence: CASRARAAQNTEAFF.

J is TRBJ2-3 and V is TRBV20-1, with TRBD2 matching 13 bases. The germline gives CDR1 DFQATT, CDR2 SNEGSKA (reference sequence). V trimming: 0 bases; J trimming: 5 bases; junction bases outside the gene matches: 8. This CDR3 is built from 17 residues. The CDR3 nucleotides read TGCAGTGCTAGAGATTTAGGGGGACTAGCGGGACTAGATACGCAGTATTTT. This encodes CSARDLGGLAGLDTQYF.

This chain joins TRBV10-3 and TRBJ1-1, with unresolved D. Germline V gene data show CDR1 as ENHRY and CDR2 as SYGVKD. Trimming left V 3 bases short and J 1 base short, with 9 bases between. The CDR3 is 14 residues long. CDR3 loop: CAISDEHRNTEAFF. CDR3 nucleotide sequence: TGTGCCATCAGTGATGAACACCGGAACACTGAAGCTTTCTTT.

The chain employs TRBV5-6 and TRBJ2-5, with D perhaps matching TRBD1 (6 bases). This CDR3 region has 17 residues. The V gene's germline CDR1 is SGHDT and CDR2 YYEEEE. V dropped 3 bases and J dropped 5 bases, with 23 bases sitting between them. The CDR3 nucleotides are TGTGCCAGCAGCTCCCCGGGACACGTCATCGTGGCTGAGACCCAGTACTTC. It is translated as CASSSPGHVIVAETQYF.

This clonotype has only a few counts. This chain connects TRBV24-1 to TRBJ1-5; 9 positions match TRBD1. Germline values: CDR1 KGHDR, CDR2 SFDVKD. V was clipped by 3 bases and J by 3 bases; unmatched bases: 5. The CDR3 sequence is 16 residues long. This CDR3 reads CATSDAGQGYNQPQHF. The CDR3 bases are TGTGCCACCAGTGATGCGGGACAGGGCTACAATCAGCCCCAGCATTTT.

This clonotype has just a few counts. This chain links TRBV4-1 with TRBJ2-6, with D possibly matching TRBD1 (6 bases). CDR1 is MGHRA, CDR2 YSYEKL, per germline. Trimming cost V 4 bases and J 0 bases, with 19 bases left between them. This CDR3 contains 19 residues. The CDR3 DNA is TGCGCCAGCAGCCTGACAGGTGGTCGGATAGTCTCTGGGGCCAACGTCCTGACTTTC. This codes for CASSLTGGRIVSGANVLTF.

This clonotype was detected many times. This sequence joins TRBV27 and TRBJ1-1, with a possible D match to TRBD1 (5 bases). Between the trimmed V and J ends, which lost 5 bases and 1 base, there was a span of 8 bases. From germline, CDR1 is MNHEY and CDR2 SMNVEV (reference sequence). There are 13 residues in the CDR3. The CDR3, as DNA: TGTGCCAGCAGTCTAGGACAGAACACTGAAGCTTTCTTT. Its translation: CASSLGQNTEAFF.

This clonotype was detected a few times. This chain joins TRBV4-3 and TRBJ2-3, with no clear D. This CDR3 is 13 amino acids long. V was trimmed by 1 base and J by 5 bases, leaving 7 bases between them. CDR1 and CDR2 (germline): LGHNA, YSLEER. The CDR3 sequence: CASSQGWKDTQYF. DNA of the CDR3: TGCGCCAGCAGCCAAGGATGGAAAGATACGCAGTATTTT.

The chain couples TRBV12-3 or TRBV12-4 to TRBJ1-1; D remains unclear. CDR3 length equals 13 residues. V lost 3 bases, J lost 3 bases, and 8 bases lay in between. The CDR3 loop is CASSFHGDTEAFF. CDR3 nucleotide sequence: TGTGCCAGCAGTTTTCACGGTGACACTGAAGCTTTCTTT.

The table lists this clonotype with a few counts. This chain uses TRBV9 with TRBJ2-3, with D unresolved. Germline loops: CDR1 SGDLS, CDR2 YYNGEE. The CDR3 is made up of 16 amino acids. V was shortened by 0 bases and J by 2 bases, with 13 bases between the two germline ends. CDR3 coding DNA: TGTGCCAGCAGCGTAGAGGCAGGAGTAAACACAGATACGCAGTATTTT. Translating gives CASSVEAGVNTDTQYF.

The CDR3 reads CASSLKRLAGGVGTGELFF. The CDR3 DNA reads TGTGCCAGCAGCTTAAAGCGGCTAGCGGGAGGCGTCGGCACCGGGGAGCTGTTTTTT. The genes are TRBV11-1 and TRBJ2-2; 11 bases are shared with TRBD2. In germline, CDR1 is SGHAT, CDR2 FQDESV (reference sequence). The CDR3 runs 19 residues. Germline trimming cut 2 bases from V and 4 bases from J; bases unmatched to any gene: 12.

With respect to this clonotype: An end of the junction does not agree with germline; a read error may underlie this. The rearrangement joins TRBV29-1 to TRBJ2-7, with TRBD2 identical over 7 bases. Germline V lookup: CDR1 SQVTM, CDR2 ANQGSEA. The CDR3 has 14 amino acids. As DNA, the CDR3 is TGCGGCGTTGCCATCACTAGCGCGACCTACGAGCAGTACTTC. Translating it yields CGVAITSATYEQYF.